These 21 T cell receptor beta chains originate from one sample sequenced in a study of blood T cell repertoires in COVID-19. Repertoires were generated with immunoSEQ multiplex PCR, while TCRdb's copy carries only in-frame clones and drops some. The sample records about 130,000 clones, around 80% being singletons. What was sequenced was peripheral blood. These receptors came from a woman aged 45-60 years with acute or convalescent COVID-19.

This chain uses TRBV7-6 with TRBJ2-2, with D unclear. Germline V CDR1 and CDR2: SGHVS, FNYEAQ. V dropped 5 bases and J dropped 4 bases, with 11 bases sitting between them. This CDR3 comprises 14 residues. CDR3 amino acids: CASSRLAGTGELFF. DNA of the CDR3: TGTGCCAGCAGCCGACTGGCTGGCACCGGGGAGCTGTTTTTT.

V usage is TRBV5-8 and J usage is TRBJ1-1; D gene ambiguous. Trimming shortened V by 0 bases and J by 2 bases, and 8 bases separated the two germline ends. The CDR3 has 14 amino acids. Germline V gene lookup returns CDR1 SGHTS and CDR2 YDEGEE. This CDR3 reads CASSLEWRNTEAFF. The CDR3 DNA reads TGTGCCAGCAGCTTGGAATGGAGAAACACTGAAGCTTTCTTT.

The rearrangement uses TRBV2 and TRBJ1-1; D is possibly TRBD1 (5 bases). The germline V gene has CDR1 SNHLY and CDR2 FYNNEI. The CDR3 spans 14 residues. V was shortened by 5 bases and J by 3 bases, with 13 bases between the two germline ends. The CDR3 coding sequence is TGTGCCAGCAGTCGAGCGGGACGGGACACTGAAGCTTTCTTT. Its protein product is CASSRAGRDTEAFF.

V and J are TRBV11-2 and TRBJ1-2; TRBD1 might be the D (5 bases). Germline V lookup: CDR1 SGHAT, CDR2 FQNNGV. The V gene lost 3 bases and the J gene lost 8 bases, with 13 bases spanning the gap. The CDR3 consists of 13 residues. CDR3 region: CASSFQGLRGYTF. The CDR3 DNA reads TGTGCCAGCAGCTTCCAGGGACTACGCGGCTACACCTTC.

The CDR3 coding sequence is TGTGCCTGGAGTTTCACTGGGGCCGCCTACGAGCAGTACTTC. It translates to CAWSFTGAAYEQYF. The rearrangement joins TRBV30 to TRBJ2-7, with D possibly TRBD1 on 5 matching bases. The CDR3 spans 14 residues. The germline V gene encodes CDR1 GTSNPN and CDR2 SVGIG (reference sequence). V lost 2 bases to trimming and J lost 2 bases, with 13 bases between them.

The chain recombines TRBV19 with TRBJ1-6, with D perhaps TRBD1 (5 bases). The germline V gene encodes CDR1 LNHDA and CDR2 SQIVND (reference sequence). The CDR3 loop spans 14 amino acids. V shed 3 bases and J shed 9 bases, with 12 bases lying between them. In DNA, the CDR3 is TGTGCCAGTAGTATCGAAGGGGCGCGTTCACCCCTCCACTTT. Translated: CASSIEGARSPLHF.

The V call is TRBV12-3 or TRBV12-4, the J call TRBJ1-2, with D possibly being TRBD1 (5 bases). This CDR3 comprises 13 residues. V lost 2 bases and J 2 bases, leaving 6 bases between the germline ends. The CDR3: CASSLRQNYGYTF. As DNA, the CDR3 is TGTGCCAGCAGTTTAAGACAGAACTATGGCTACACCTTC.

The chain combines TRBV10-2 with TRBJ2-2, with 8 positions matching TRBD1. The germline V gene encodes CDR1 WSHSY and CDR2 SAAADI. The V gene end was trimmed by 2 bases and the J gene end by 8 bases; junction bases not matched to a gene: 10. The CDR3 runs to 16 residues. DNA of the CDR3: TGCGCCAGCAGTGAGCCAACAGACAGGGGCTGGGGGGAGCTGTTTTTT. The encoded protein is CASSEPTDRGWGELFF.

A word on this clone: The sample contains more than one DNA sequence encoding this CDR3. The chain combines TRBV12-3 or TRBV12-4 with TRBJ1-6; D remains unclear. Trimming left V 3 bases short and J 6 bases short, with 3 bases between. This CDR3 has 12 residues. The CDR3 DNA sequence: TGTGCCAGCAGTTTTCTTAATTCACCCCTCCACTTT. This encodes CASSFLNSPLHF.

The chain uses TRBV11-2 and TRBJ2-7, with D perhaps matching TRBD1 (6 bases). The V and J ends lost 3 bases and 6 bases respectively, with 15 bases between them. Per the germline V gene, CDR1 is SGHAT and CDR2 is FQNNGV. The CDR3 loop spans 14 amino acids. The CDR3 bases are TGTGCCAGCAGCTTGAGGACAGCCCGCCGCGAGCAGTACTTC. Translation: CASSLRTARREQYF.

This chain uses TRBV19 with TRBJ1-5; D unresolved. The CDR3 totals 14 residues. Germline values: CDR1 LNHDA, CDR2 SQIVND (reference sequence). V lost 2 bases and J 7 bases, leaving 12 bases between the germline ends. In DNA form, the CDR3 reads TGTGCCAGTAGTATAAATCGGGGTTCCCAGCCCCAGCATTTT. Its protein product is CASSINRGSQPQHF.

The chain couples TRBV24-1 to TRBJ1-1; D ambiguous. The V gene lost 4 bases and the J gene lost 1 base, with 12 bases spanning the gap. The CDR3 contains 15 residues. Germline V gene data show CDR1 as KGHDR and CDR2 as SFDVKD. CDR3 sequence reads: CATSEVSSGNTEAFF. As DNA, the CDR3 is TGTGCCACCAGTGAGGTCTCCTCGGGGAACACTGAAGCTTTCTTT.

The chain joins TRBV3-1 (or the pseudogene TRBV3-2) to TRBJ1-1; D not resolved. Trimming stripped 5 bases from V and 2 bases from J, with 18 bases between. Germline CDR1 is LGHDT and CDR2 is YNNKEL (reference sequence). This CDR3 spans 16 amino acids. This chain's CDR3 is CASSSQETIFNTEAFF. The DNA of the CDR3 is TGTGCCAGCAGCTCCCAAGAGACAATATTTAACACTGAAGCTTTCTTT.

V usage is TRBV13 and J usage is TRBJ1-4; TRBD1 matches at 7 bases. The CDR3 runs 14 residues. J gave up 8 bases and V 4 bases, and 7 bases lay outside the gene matches. Germline assignment: CDR1 PRHDT and CDR2 FYEKMQ (reference sequence). CDR3 region: CASSSPGTVEKLFF. Written as DNA, the CDR3 is TGTGCCAGCAGCTCCCCCGGGACAGTAGAAAAACTGTTTTTT.

The J gene is TRBJ1-2, the V gene TRBV27; 8 bases align to TRBD1. Germline V gene sequence: CDR1 MNHEY, CDR2 SMNVEV (reference sequence). The CDR3 is made up of 12 amino acids. The V and J ends lost 4 bases and 7 bases, in that order; junction bases with no gene match: 2. CDR3 protein: CASSSGGIGYTF. CDR3 DNA sequence: TGTGCCAGCAGTTCAGGGGGCATTGGCTACACCTTC.

The rearrangement links TRBV28 to TRBJ2-7; D uncertain. Germline V gene data show CDR1 as MDHEN and CDR2 as SYDVKM. The CDR3 runs 11 residues. V shed 3 bases and J shed 3 bases, with 3 bases lying between them. For the CDR3, the DNA is TGTGCCAGCAGTTTTAGCTACGAGCAGTACTTC. It translates to CASSFSYEQYF.

This chain joins TRBV2 and TRBJ1-6; D possibly corresponds to TRBD1 (6 bases). The CDR3 sequence is 15 residues long. From germline, CDR1 is SNHLY and CDR2 FYNNEI. V was shortened by 3 bases and J by 7 bases, with 13 bases between the two germline ends. For the CDR3, the DNA is TGTGCCAGCAGTGACATGACAGGATTCAATTCACCCCTCCACTTT. Protein product: CASSDMTGFNSPLHF.

The table lists this clone with a count of one. The CDR3 DNA reads as TGTGCCAGCAGCTTTTGGGCGGGCACAGAGACCCAGTACTTC. The encoded protein is CASSFWAGTETQYF. This chain uses TRBV5-4 with TRBJ2-5; perhaps TRBD2 as D (5 bases). The V end was cut by 2 bases, the J end by 4 bases, with 12 bases between. Germline lookup yields CDR1 SGHNT and CDR2 YYREEE (reference sequence). The CDR3 contains 14 residues.

The chain employs TRBV28 and TRBJ1-5; 7 nucleotides match TRBD1. CDR1 and CDR2 (germline): MDHEN, SYDVKM. V lost 6 bases and J lost 6; bases outside the gene matches: 2. The CDR3 has 12 residues. Here the CDR3 DNA reads TGTGCCAGCAGGAGACAGGGTCAGCCCCAGCATTTT. Its protein product is CASRRQGQPQHF.

The V gene is TRBV7-2, the J gene TRBJ1-4; D possibly corresponds to TRBD1 (5 bases). V lost 1 base and J 6 bases, leaving 6 bases between the germline ends. The CDR3 contains 13 residues. Germline CDR1 and CDR2: SGHTA and FQGNSA. This CDR3 reads CASSLVTDEKLFF. CDR3 in DNA: TGTGCCAGCAGCTTAGTGACAGATGAAAAACTGTTTTTT.

This clone was found a few times. The chain recombines TRBV2 with TRBJ1-5, with 8 positions matching TRBD1. V lost 4 bases to trimming and J lost 5 bases; unmatched junction nucleotides: 4. CDR3 length: 14 amino acids. The germline V gene has CDR1 SNHLY and CDR2 FYNNEI. CDR3 nucleotide sequence: TGTGCCAGCAGTGGGACAGGGCGTTATCAGCCCCAGCATTTT. It specifies CASSGTGRYQPQHF.